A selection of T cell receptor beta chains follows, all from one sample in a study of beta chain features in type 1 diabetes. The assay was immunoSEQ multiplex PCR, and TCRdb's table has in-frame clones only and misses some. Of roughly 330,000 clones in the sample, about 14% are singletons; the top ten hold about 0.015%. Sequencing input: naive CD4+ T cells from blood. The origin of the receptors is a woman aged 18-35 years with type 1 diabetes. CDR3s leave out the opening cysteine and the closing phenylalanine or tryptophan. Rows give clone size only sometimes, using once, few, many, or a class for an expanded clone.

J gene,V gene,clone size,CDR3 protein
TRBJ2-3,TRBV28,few,ASSRGGRGTDTQY
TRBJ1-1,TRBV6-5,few,ASSYSRGTEAF
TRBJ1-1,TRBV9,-,ASSVGVSQGNTEAF
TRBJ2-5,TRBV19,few,ASMPTSGSFETQY
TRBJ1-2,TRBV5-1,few,ASSLVDSNYGYT
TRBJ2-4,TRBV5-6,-,ASSWTGLAKNIQY
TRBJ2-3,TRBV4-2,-,ASSLSGVGTDTQY
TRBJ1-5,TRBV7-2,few,ASSPGTGASNQPQH
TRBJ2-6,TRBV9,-,ASSVGGAEAGANVLT
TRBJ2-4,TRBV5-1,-,ASKPGQSNIQY
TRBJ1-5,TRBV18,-,ASSPSGNNNQPQH
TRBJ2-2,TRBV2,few,ASSVFTANTGELF
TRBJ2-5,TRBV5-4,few,ASSLLLQGSRETQY
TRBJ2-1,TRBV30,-,AWSGRASFYNEQF
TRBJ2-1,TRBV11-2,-,ASSRVTYNEQF
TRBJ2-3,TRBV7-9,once,ASSVTGTSTDTQY
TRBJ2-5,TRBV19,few,ASSRGQGWQETQY
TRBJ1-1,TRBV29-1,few,SVQRGNPGTEAF
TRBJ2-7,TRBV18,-,ASQPGQSYEQY
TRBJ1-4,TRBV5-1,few,ASSVGTSATNEKLF
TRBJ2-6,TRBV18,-,ASSPPFSGANVLT
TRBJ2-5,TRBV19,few,ASRQGQETQY
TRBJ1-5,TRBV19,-,ASSIGQNQPQH
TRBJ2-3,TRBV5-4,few,ASSLGTTSDFTDTQY
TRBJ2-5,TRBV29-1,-,SVEGGNGLAGGEETQY
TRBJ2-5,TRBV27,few,ASGRETQY
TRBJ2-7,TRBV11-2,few,ASSPWTGSYEQY
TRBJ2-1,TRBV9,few,ASSVGGQANSYNEQF
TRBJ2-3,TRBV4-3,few,ASSQRRGASRTDTQY
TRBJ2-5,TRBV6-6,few,ASESSGSTETQY
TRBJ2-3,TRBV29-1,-,SSQGAADTQY
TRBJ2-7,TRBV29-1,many,SVEGPGLYEQY
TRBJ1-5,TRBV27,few,ASRPGQKGGNQPQH
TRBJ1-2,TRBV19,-,ASSKGTDGYT
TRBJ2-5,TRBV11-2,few,ASSLGGALETQY
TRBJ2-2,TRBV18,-,ASSPRQVNTGELF
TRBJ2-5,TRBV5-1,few,ASSLMTDKETQY
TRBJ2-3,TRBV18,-,ASSGARGPDTQY
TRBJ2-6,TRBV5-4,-,ASSMGQGFLYSGANVLT
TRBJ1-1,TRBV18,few,ASSPRQGTEAF
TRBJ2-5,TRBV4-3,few,ASSQDAARPTQY
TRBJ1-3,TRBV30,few,AWSVRGSVDTIY
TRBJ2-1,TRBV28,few,ASSVGTSGSNEQF